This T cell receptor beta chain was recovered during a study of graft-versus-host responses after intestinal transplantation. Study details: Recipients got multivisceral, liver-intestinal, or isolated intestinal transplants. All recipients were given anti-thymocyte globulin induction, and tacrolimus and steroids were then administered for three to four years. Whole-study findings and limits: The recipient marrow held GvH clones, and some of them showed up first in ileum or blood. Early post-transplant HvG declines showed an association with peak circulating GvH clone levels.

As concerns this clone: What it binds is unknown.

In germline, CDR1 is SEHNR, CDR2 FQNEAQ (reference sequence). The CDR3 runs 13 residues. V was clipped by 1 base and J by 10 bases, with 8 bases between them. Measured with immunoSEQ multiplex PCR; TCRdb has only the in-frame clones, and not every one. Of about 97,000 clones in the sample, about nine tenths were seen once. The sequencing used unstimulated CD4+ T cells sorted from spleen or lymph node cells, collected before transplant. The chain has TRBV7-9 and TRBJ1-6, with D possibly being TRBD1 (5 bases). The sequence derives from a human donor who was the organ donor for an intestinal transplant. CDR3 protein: CASSLGRGSPLHF. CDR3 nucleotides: TGTGCCAGCAGCTTAGGGAGGGGATCACCCCTCCACTTT.